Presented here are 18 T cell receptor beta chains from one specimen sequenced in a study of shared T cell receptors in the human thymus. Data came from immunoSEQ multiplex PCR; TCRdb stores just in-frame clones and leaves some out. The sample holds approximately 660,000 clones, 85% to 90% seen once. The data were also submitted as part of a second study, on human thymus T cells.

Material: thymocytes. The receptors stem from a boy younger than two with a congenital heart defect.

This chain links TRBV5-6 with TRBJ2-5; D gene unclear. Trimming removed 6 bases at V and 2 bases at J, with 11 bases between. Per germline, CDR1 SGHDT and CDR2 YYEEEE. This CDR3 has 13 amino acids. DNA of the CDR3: TGTGCCAGCAACTTACTAAAGCAAGAGACCCAGTACTTC. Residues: CASNLLKQETQYF.

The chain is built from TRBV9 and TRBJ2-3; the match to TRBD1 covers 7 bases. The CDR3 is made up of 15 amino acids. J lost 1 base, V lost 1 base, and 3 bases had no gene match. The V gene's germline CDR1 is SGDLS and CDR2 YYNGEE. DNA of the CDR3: TGTGCCAGCAGCGTACAAGACAGGGGCACAGATACGCAGTATTTT. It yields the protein CASSVQDRGTDTQYF. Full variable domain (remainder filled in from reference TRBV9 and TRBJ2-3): DSGVTQTPKHLITATGQRVTLRCSPRSGDLSVYWYQQSLDQGLQFLIQYYNGEERAKGNILERFSAQQFPDLHSELNLSSLELGDSALYFCASSVQDRGTDTQYFGPGTRLTVL.

CDR3: CASSFPDSYEQYF. The DNA for the CDR3 is TGTGCCAGCAGCTTCCCAGACTCCTACGAGCAGTACTTC. The rearrangement joins TRBV11-2 to TRBJ2-7; D not certain. CDR3 length: 13 amino acids. Germline V gene sequence: CDR1 SGHAT, CDR2 FQNNGV. V was pared by 3 bases and J by 0 bases, with 6 bases between.

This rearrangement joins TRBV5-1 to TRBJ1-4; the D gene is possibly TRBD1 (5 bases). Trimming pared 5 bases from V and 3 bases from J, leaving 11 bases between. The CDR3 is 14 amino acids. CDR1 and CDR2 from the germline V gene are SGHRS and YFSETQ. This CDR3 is CASSPTVPNEKLFF. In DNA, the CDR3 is TGCGCCAGCAGTCCGACAGTCCCTAATGAAAAACTGTTTTTT.

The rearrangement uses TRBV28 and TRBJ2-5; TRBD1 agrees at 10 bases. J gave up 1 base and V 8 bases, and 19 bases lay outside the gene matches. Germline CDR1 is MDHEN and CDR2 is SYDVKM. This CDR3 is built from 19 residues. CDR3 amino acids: CASPPFGPTGGEIQETQYF. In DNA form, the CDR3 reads TGTGCCAGCCCCCCGTTTGGGCCGACAGGGGGCGAAATCCAAGAGACCCAGTACTTC.

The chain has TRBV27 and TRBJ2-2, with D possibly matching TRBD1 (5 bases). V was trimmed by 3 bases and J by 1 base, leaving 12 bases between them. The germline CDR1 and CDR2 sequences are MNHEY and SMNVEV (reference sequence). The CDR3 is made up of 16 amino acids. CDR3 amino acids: CASSFHLQVNTGELFF. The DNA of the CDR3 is TGTGCCAGCAGTTTCCACTTACAGGTGAACACCGGGGAGCTGTTTTTT.

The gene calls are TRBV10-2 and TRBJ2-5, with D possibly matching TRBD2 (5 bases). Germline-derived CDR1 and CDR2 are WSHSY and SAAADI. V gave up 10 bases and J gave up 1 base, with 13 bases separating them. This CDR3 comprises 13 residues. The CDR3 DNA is TGCGCCACGGCCGGGAACCTCCAAGAGACCCAGTACTTC. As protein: CATAGNLQETQYF.

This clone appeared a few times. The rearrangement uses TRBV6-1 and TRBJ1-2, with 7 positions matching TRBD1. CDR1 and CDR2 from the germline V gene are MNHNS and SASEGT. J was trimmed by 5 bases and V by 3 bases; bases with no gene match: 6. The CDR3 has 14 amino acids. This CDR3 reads CASSDTGAYYGYTF. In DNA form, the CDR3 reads TGTGCCAGCAGTGATACAGGGGCATATTATGGCTACACCTTC.

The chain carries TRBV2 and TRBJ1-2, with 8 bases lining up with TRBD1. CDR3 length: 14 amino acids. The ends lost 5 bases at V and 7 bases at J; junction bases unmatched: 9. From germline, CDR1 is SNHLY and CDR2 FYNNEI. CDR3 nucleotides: TGTGCCAGCAGTCCCCGGACAGGGACTTGTGGCTACACCTTC. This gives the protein CASSPRTGTCGYTF.

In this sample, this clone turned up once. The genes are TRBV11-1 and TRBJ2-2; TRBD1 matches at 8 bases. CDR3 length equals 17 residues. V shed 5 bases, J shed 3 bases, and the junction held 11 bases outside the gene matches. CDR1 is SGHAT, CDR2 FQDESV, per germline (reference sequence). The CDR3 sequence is CASSGASGGVDTGELFF. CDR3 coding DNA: TGTGCCAGCAGCGGTGCCTCAGGGGGCGTCGACACCGGGGAGCTGTTTTTT.

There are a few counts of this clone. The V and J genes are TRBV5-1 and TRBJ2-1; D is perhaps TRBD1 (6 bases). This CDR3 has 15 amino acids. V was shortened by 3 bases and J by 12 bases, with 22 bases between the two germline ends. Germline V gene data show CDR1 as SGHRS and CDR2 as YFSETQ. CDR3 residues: CASSYRDTQLKWQFF. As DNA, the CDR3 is TGCGCCAGCAGCTACCGGGACACTCAGCTTAAATGGCAGTTCTTC.

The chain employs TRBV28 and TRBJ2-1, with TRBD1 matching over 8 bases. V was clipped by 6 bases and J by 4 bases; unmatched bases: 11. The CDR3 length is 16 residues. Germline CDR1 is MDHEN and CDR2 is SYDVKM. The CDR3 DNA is TGTGCCAGCAGCCGCCGAAGACAGGGGCGGTACAATGAGCAGTTCTTC. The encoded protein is CASSRRRQGRYNEQFF.

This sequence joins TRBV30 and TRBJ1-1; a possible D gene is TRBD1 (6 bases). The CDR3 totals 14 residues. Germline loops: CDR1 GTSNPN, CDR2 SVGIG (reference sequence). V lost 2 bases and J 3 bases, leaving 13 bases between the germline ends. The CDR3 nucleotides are TGTGCCTGGAGTCCCTACAGGGTCTACACTGAAGCTTTCTTT. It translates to CAWSPYRVYTEAFF.

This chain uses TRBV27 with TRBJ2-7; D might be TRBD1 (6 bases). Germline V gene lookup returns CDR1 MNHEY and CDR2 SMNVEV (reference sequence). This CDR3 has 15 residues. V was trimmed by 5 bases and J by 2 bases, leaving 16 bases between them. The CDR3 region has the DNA TGTGCCAGCAGTGCCCGGGACACCGAACCCTACGAGCAGTACTTC. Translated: CASSARDTEPYEQYF.

The CDR3 region is CASSQGDRAKNIQYF. As DNA, the CDR3 is TGCGCCAGCAGCCAGGGGGACAGAGCCAAAAACATTCAGTACTTC. V usage is TRBV4-3 and J usage is TRBJ2-4; 7 bases match TRBD1. Per the germline V gene, CDR1 is LGHNA and CDR2 is YSLEER. Trimming removed 3 bases from V and 0 bases from J; junction bases left unmatched: 2. This CDR3 is built from 15 residues.

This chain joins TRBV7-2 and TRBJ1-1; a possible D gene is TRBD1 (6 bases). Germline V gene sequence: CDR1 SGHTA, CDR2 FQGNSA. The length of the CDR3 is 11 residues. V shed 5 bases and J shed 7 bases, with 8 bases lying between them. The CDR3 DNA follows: TGTGCCAGCAGCCGGACAGTTGAAGCTTTCTTT. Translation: CASSRTVEAFF.

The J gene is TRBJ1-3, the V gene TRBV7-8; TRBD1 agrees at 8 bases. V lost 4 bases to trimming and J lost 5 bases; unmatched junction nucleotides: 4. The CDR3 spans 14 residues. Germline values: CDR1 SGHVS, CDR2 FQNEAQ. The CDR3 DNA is TGTGCCAGCAGCTCACAGGGGGTGAGAAACACCATATATTTT. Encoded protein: CASSSQGVRNTIYF.

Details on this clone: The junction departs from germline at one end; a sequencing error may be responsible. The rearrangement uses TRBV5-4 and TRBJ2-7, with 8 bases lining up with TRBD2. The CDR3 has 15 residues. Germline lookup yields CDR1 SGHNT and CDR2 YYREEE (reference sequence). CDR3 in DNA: TGTGCCAGCAGATTGGGGCGGGAGGTCCTCCGCGAGAAGTACTTC. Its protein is CASRLGREVLREKYF.